This T cell receptor (beta chain) originates from a study of shared clonotypes between healthy human individuals. General study findings and limits: Sampling included only blood; tissue repertoires likely differ.

Turning to this clone: As yet, its antigen is unknown.

The CDR3 has 13 residues. Germline V gives CDR1 WSHSY, CDR2 SAAADI. Between the trimmed V and J ends, which lost 6 bases and 2 bases, there was a span of 8 bases. Donors were healthy HIV-negative adults without recently reported acute infections or vaccinations. Extraction of genomic DNA in unsorted samples used approximately 94 million PBMCs. Every immunoSEQ plate was one replicate of a subset's evenly spread DNA. Data came from immunoSEQ multiplex PCR; TCRdb stores just in-frame clones and leaves some out. The sample consists of about half a million clones, about 80% of them appearing once. The chain links TRBV10-2 to TRBJ1-5; D not certain. The TCR was taken from a woman aged 40 to 49 in good health. Some clones in this sample may be carry-over from other donors' samples. Sequences were obtained from PBMCs. The CDR3: CASRRAGNQPQHF. The CDR3 DNA reads as TGCGCCAGCAGACGTGCGGGCAATCAGCCCCAGCATTTT.